These 17 T cell receptor beta chains were all obtained from the same sample, sequenced in a study of beta chain features in type 1 diabetes. Antigens of these TCRs are unknown. Study-wide results and limits: Among all four CD4+ subsets, Type 1 diabetes patients had TCRB CDR3s that were moderately but significantly shorter.

Of the isolated RNA, all was reverse transcribed, and so the sequenced material was expressed TCRB transcripts. TCRdb's copy holds only in-frame clones and misses some; the assay was immunoSEQ multiplex PCR. The sample holds around 100,000 clones, 28% seen once. The sample consisted of central memory CD4+ T cells from blood. The receptor source for this set is a woman aged 18-30 years with type 1 diabetes.

The CDR3 coding sequence is TGCGCCAGCAGCTTAAATGAACAGGGGAGCTCTGGGGCCAACGTCCTGACTTTC. Protein sequence: CASSLNEQGSSGANVLTF. This chain connects TRBV5-1 to TRBJ2-6; TRBD1 agrees at 7 bases. Germline values: CDR1 SGHRS, CDR2 YFSETQ. After removal of 2 bases from V and 0 bases from J, the junction contained 8 bases not matched to a gene. The CDR3 length is 18 residues.

In its sample, this clone was seen a few times. This sample also contains other DNA sequences that code for the same CDR3. In DNA, the CDR3 is TGTGCCAGCAGTCAGGGCAATCAGCCCCAGCATTTT. Residues: CASSQGNQPQHF. V usage is TRBV2 and J usage is TRBJ1-5; no definite D call. V shed 5 bases and J shed 2 bases, with 4 bases lying between them. CDR1 is SNHLY and CDR2 is FYNNEI in the germline V gene. This CDR3 is built from 12 residues.

This chain uses TRBV5-5 with TRBJ2-3, with D possibly being TRBD2 (5 bases). The germline gives CDR1 SGHKS, CDR2 YYEKEE (reference sequence). The CDR3 extends over 15 amino acids. The V end lost 0 bases, the J end lost 2 bases, and 10 bases lay between the germline ends. CDR3 sequence (DNA): TGTGCCAGCAGCTTGGCTAGCTCTAACACAGATACGCAGTATTTT. Amino acid sequence: CASSLASSNTDTQYF.

This clone was detected a few times. The same CDR3 can be traced to other DNA sequences in this sample. The CDR3 sequence: CSVLDRGNTEAFF. The DNA for the CDR3 is TGCAGCGTTCTGGACAGGGGGAACACTGAAGCTTTCTTT. The rearrangement uses TRBV29-1 and TRBJ1-1, with 9 bases aligning to TRBD1. Unmatched junction bases numbered 2, after V lost 5 bases and J lost 1 base. There are 13 residues in the CDR3. The V gene's germline CDR1 is SQVTM and CDR2 ANQGSEA.

This clone has just a few counts. The chain couples TRBV19 to TRBJ2-7; 9 bases fit TRBD2. The CDR3 spans 15 residues. V lost 5 bases and J lost 2; bases outside the gene matches: 7. Germline CDR1 LNHDA, CDR2 SQIVND (reference sequence). CDR3 protein: CASSLGLAPTYEQYV. Written as DNA, the CDR3 is TGTGCCAGTAGTCTCGGACTAGCGCCCACCTACGAGCAGTACGTC.

The rearrangement uses TRBV11-3 and TRBJ2-5, with 11 bases fitting TRBD2. V was clipped by 2 bases and J by 9 bases; unmatched bases: 8. CDR1 and CDR2 from the germline V gene are SGHNT and YENEEA. This CDR3 is 15 amino acids long. The CDR3 is CASSLTSGSDGAQYF. The CDR3 DNA is TGTGCCAGCAGCTTAACTAGCGGGAGCGACGGGGCCCAGTACTTC.

The V and J genes are TRBV5-1 and TRBJ1-1, with a possible D match to TRBD1 (5 bases). V was pared by 1 base and J by 1 base, with 8 bases between. This CDR3 has 14 amino acids. Germline assignment: CDR1 SGHRS and CDR2 YFSETQ. CDR3 in amino acids: CASSLRTSNTEAFF. The CDR3 DNA reads as TGCGCCAGCAGCTTGCGGACATCGAACACTGAAGCTTTCTTT.

On this clone: This same CDR3 is encoded by further DNA sequences in the sample. The chain links TRBV7-2 to TRBJ1-5; D remains unclear. Trimming cost V 5 bases and J 4 bases, with 6 bases left between them. The length of the CDR3 is 12 residues. Germline CDR1 is SGHTA and CDR2 is FQGNSA. The CDR3 protein is CASSLSNQPQHF. For the CDR3, the DNA is TGTGCCAGCAGCCTGAGTAATCAGCCCCAGCATTTT.

The V and J genes are TRBV7-3 and TRBJ2-1, with D perhaps matching TRBD2 (5 bases). The V and J ends lost 6 bases and 2 bases respectively, with 14 bases between them. The CDR3 spans 15 residues. Germline V gene sequence: CDR1 SGHTA, CDR2 FQGTGA. CDR3 amino acids: CASSPGSGTYNEQFF. The DNA for the CDR3 is TGTGCCAGCAGTCCCGGAAGCGGCACCTACAATGAGCAGTTCTTC.

The sample holds a few counts of this clone. J is TRBJ2-1 and V is TRBV7-3; TRBD2 aligns across 11 bases. Germline loops: CDR1 SGHTA, CDR2 FQGTGA. V gave up 5 bases and J gave up 4 bases; unmatched junction bases: 4. The CDR3 length is 15 residues. Written as DNA, the CDR3 is TGTGCCAGCAGCCCCGGGACTAGCGGTTACAATGAGCAGTTCTTC. Amino acids: CASSPGTSGYNEQFF.

In this sample, this clone turned up a few times. This rearrangement joins TRBV10-3 to TRBJ1-1, with a weak D call TRBD1 (5 bases). Trimming removed 6 bases from V and 5 bases from J, with 13 bases in between. Germline V gene lookup returns CDR1 ENHRY and CDR2 SYGVKD. CDR3 length: 13 residues. The CDR3 is CAIRSVGGTEAFF. The CDR3 region has the DNA TGTGCCATCAGGTCTGTTGGGGGGACTGAAGCTTTCTTT.

V usage is TRBV2 and J usage is TRBJ2-3; D might be TRBD2 (6 bases). The CDR3 is made up of 18 amino acids. Germline V gives CDR1 SNHLY, CDR2 FYNNEI. V lost 4 bases, J lost 6 bases, and 26 bases lay in between. CDR3 sequence: CASSGSQWRPLEGDTQYF. The DNA of the CDR3 is TGTGCCAGCAGTGGCAGTCAATGGAGACCCTTGGAGGGGGATACGCAGTATTTT.

The chain links TRBV7-9 to TRBJ2-5; possible D gene TRBD1, 6 bases. From germline, CDR1 is SEHNR and CDR2 FQNEAQ (reference sequence). Trimming took off 5 bases at V and 5 bases at J, with 21 bases between the two ends. The CDR3 covers 16 residues. CDR3 nucleotide sequence: TGTGCCAGCAGCCCCCAGGGGAATAGGTTATTGGAGACCCAGTACTTC. This gives the protein CASSPQGNRLLETQYF.

The V and J genes are TRBV18 and TRBJ2-7; 7 bases line up with TRBD1. This CDR3 is 16 amino acids long. Germline V lookup: CDR1 KGHSH, CDR2 LQKENI. Trimming removed 2 bases from V and 0 bases from J; junction bases left unmatched: 7. The CDR3 nucleotides are TGTGCCAGCTCACCAAAAAACAGGGGAAGCTCCTACGAGCAGTACTTC. The encoded protein is CASSPKNRGSSYEQYF. Full variable domain (outside the CDR3, taken from reference TRBV18 and TRBJ2-7): NAGVMQNPRHLVRRRGQEARLRCSPMKGHSHVYWYRQLPEEGLKFMVYLQKENIIDESGMPKERFSAEFPKEGPSILRIQQVVRGDSAAYFCASSPKNRGSSYEQYFGPGTRLTVT.

This clone was seen a handful of times. The chain couples TRBV6-1 to TRBJ2-1; TRBD2 matches at 10 bases. The junction had 5 bases not matched to a gene; V was cut back by 2 bases and J by 4 bases. Germline V gene sequence: CDR1 MNHNS, CDR2 SASEGT. The CDR3 extends over 16 amino acids. The CDR3 sequence is CASSEPAGGLYNEQFF. The CDR3 nucleotides read TGTGCCAGCAGTGAACCAGCGGGAGGGTTATACAATGAGCAGTTCTTC.

This clone came up a few times. The rearrangement uses TRBV7-2 and TRBJ2-5; tentative D call: TRBD2 (6 bases). Germline V gene data show CDR1 as SGHTA and CDR2 as FQGNSA. The CDR3 loop spans 13 amino acids. Trimming left V 9 bases short and J 1 base short, with 12 bases between. The CDR3 here is CASCLATQETQYF. CDR3 DNA sequence: TGTGCCAGTTGTCTAGCGACCCAAGAGACCCAGTACTTC.

This clone was detected a few times. Other DNA sequences in the sample encode the same CDR3. This sequence joins TRBV6-6 and TRBJ2-3; 7 bases align to TRBD1. V lost 6 bases to trimming and J lost 4 bases; unmatched junction nucleotides: 4. The CDR3 has 13 amino acids. Germline-derived CDR1 and CDR2 are MNHNY and SVGAGI (reference sequence). CDR3 sequence reads: CASSRTGPDTQYF. CDR3 in DNA: TGTGCCAGCAGCAGGACAGGCCCAGATACGCAGTATTTT.